This TCR beta chain originates from a study of blood T cell repertoires in COVID-19. Clinical history reported by participants formed the basis on which cohorts were assigned. Sequenced by immunoSEQ multiplex PCR; TCRdb stores in-frame clones only, minus some. The sample records more than 150,000 clones, over 75% being singletons. This CDR3 contains 13 residues. Germline CDR1 is SGHDT and CDR2 is YYEEEE. V lost 4 bases and J lost 7, with 15 bases in between. The receptor comes from a man aged 45-65 years who had recovered from COVID-19. V and J are TRBV5-6 and TRBJ2-7, with TRBD1 as a possible D gene (6 bases). The source material was PBMCs or T cells enriched from blood (not recorded which). CDR3 protein: CASSTGTKGEQYF. CDR3 nucleotides: TGTGCCAGCAGCACAGGGACCAAGGGGGAGCAGTACTTC.